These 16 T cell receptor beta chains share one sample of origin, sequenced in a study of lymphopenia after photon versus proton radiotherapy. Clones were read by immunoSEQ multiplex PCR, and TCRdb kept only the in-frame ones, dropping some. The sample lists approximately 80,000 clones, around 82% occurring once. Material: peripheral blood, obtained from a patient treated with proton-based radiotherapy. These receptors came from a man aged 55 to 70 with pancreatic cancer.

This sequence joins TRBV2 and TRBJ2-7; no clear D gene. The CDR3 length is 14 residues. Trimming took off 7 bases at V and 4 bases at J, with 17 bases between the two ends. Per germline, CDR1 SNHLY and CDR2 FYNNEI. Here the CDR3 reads CASIADGGSYEQYF. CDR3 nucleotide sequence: TGTGCCAGCATCGCCGACGGCGGTTCATACGAGCAGTACTTC.

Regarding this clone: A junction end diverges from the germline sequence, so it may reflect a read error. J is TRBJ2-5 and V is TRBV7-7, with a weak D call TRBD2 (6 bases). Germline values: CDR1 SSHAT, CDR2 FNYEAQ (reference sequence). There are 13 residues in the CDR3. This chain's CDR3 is CASSFGDGRTQYF. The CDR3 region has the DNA TGTGCTAGCAGCTTTGGGGACGGGAGAACCCAGTACTTC.

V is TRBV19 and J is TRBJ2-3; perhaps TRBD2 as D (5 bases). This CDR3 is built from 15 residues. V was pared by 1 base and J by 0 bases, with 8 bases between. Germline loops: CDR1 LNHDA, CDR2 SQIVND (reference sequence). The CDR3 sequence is CASSIAGTSTDTQYF. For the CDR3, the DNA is TGTGCCAGTAGTATAGCGGGAACTAGCACAGATACGCAGTATTTT.

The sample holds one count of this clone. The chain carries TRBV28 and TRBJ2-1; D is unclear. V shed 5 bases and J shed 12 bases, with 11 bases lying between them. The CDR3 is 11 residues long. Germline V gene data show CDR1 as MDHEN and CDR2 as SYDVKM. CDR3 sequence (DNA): TGTGCCAGCAGTACGGGCCATGGGCAGTTCTTC. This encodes CASSTGHGQFF.

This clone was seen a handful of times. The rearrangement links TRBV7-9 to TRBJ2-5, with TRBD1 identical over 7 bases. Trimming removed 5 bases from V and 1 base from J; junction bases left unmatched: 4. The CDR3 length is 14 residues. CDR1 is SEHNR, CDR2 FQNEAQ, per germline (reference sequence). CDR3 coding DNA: TGTGCCAGCAGCCCAGGACAGGTCCAAGAGACCCAGTACTTC. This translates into CASSPGQVQETQYF.

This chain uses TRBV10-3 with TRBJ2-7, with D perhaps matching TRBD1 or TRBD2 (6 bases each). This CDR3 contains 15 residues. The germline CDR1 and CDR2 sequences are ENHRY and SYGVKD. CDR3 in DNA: TGTGCATCAAGGGGGGAGACTCCGGGGTCCTACGAGCAGTACTTC. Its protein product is CASRGETPGSYEQYF.

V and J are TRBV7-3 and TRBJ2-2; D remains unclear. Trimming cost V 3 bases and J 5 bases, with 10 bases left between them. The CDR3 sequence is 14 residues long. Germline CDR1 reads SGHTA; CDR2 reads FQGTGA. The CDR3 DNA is TGTGCCAGCAGCTTTAATGGGGTTACCGGGGAGCTGTTTTTT. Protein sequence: CASSFNGVTGELFF.

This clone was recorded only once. The CDR3: CASVGRSYGYTF. The CDR3 nucleotides read TGTGCCAGCGTGGGACGTAGCTATGGCTACACCTTC. V is TRBV19 and J is TRBJ1-2; a possible D gene is TRBD1 (5 bases). This CDR3 has 12 amino acids. Deletions cut 9 bases from V and 4 bases from J, with 12 bases between. Looked up from germline, CDR1 is LNHDA and CDR2 is SQIVND (reference sequence).

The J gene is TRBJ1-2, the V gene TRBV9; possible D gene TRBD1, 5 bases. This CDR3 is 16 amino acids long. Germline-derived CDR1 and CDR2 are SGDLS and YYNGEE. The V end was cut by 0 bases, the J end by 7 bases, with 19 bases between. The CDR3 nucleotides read TGTGCCAGCAGCGTAGCTTTGGGCGGAGAAAGGGGTGGCTACACCTTC. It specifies CASSVALGGERGGYTF.

This CDR3 is CASSSGQGTGELFF. CDR3 in DNA: TGCGCCAGCAGCTCCGGACAGGGCACCGGGGAGCTGTTTTTT. V and J are TRBV5-1 and TRBJ2-2; 8 nucleotides match TRBD1. Looked up from germline, CDR1 is SGHRS and CDR2 is YFSETQ. With V trimmed by 3 bases and J by 4 bases, 2 bases remained unmatched. The CDR3 has 14 residues.

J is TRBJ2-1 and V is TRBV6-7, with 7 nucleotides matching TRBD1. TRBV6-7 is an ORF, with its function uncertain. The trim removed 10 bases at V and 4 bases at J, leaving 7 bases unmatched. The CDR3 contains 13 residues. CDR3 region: CATQGDSYNEQFF. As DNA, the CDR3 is TGTGCCACCCAGGGGGACAGTTACAATGAGCAGTTCTTC.

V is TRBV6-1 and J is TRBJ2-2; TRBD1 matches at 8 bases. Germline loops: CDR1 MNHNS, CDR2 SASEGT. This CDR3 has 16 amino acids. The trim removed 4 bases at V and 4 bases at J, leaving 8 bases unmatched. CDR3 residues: CASSVRQGYSTGELFF. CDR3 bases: TGTGCCAGCAGTGTACGACAGGGGTATAGCACCGGGGAGCTGTTTTTT.

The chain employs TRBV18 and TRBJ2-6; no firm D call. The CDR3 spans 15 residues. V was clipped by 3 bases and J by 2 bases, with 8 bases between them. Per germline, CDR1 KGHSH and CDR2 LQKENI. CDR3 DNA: TGTGCCAGCTCACCGATCGCGGCTGGGGCCAACGTCCTGACTTTC. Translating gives CASSPIAAGANVLTF.

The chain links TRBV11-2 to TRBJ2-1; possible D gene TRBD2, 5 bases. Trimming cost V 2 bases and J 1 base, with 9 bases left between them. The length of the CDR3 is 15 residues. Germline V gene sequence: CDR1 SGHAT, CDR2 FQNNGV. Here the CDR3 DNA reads TGTGCCAGCAGCTTACGGGATCAATCCTACAATGAGCAGTTCTTC. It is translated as CASSLRDQSYNEQFF. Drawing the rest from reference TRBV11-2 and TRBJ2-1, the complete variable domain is EAGVAQSPRYKIIEKRQSVAFWCNPISGHATLYWYQQILGQGPKLLIQFQNNGVVDDSQLPKDRFSAERLKGVDSTLKIQPAKLEDSAVYLCASSLRDQSYNEQFFGPGTRLTVL.

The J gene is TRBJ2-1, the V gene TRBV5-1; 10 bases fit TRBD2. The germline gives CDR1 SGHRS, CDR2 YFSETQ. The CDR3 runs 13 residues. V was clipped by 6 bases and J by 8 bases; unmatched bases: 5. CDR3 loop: CASKLAGGHEQFF. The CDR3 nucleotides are TGCGCCAGCAAATTAGCGGGAGGACATGAGCAGTTCTTC.

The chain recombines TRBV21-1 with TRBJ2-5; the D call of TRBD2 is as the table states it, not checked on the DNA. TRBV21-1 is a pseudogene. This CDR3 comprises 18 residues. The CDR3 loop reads CASSKIEREGPQKETQYF. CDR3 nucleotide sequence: TGTGCCAGCAGCAAAATTGAGCGGGAGGGCCCTCAGAAAGAGACCCAGTACTTC.